These T cell receptor beta chains were read from a single sample in a study of cytomegalovirus exposure and HLA in healthy donors. Method: immunoSEQ multiplex PCR; TCRdb's copy keeps in-frame clones and lacks some. The data contain approximately 150,000 clones, 55% to 85% of them singletons. Sequenced: PBMCs. The receptors come from a man in his forties or fifties in good health and CMV-seronegative. Both conserved end residues are part of each CDR3. The order of the fields is D gene, clone size, J gene, V gene, CDR3 protein, CDR3 DNA. D genes are given only for firm matches. Clone size, where shown, is once, few, many, or a class for clones that have expanded.

>NA|NA|TRBJ2-5|TRBV7-9
CASSLNRVEETQYF
TGTGCCAGCAGCTTGAACAGGGTCGAAGAGACCCAGTACTTC
>TRBD2|NA|TRBJ2-5|TRBV2
CASGGESASRGETQYF
TGTGCCAGCGGGGGGGAATCCGCGAGCCGGGGAGAGACCCAGTACTTC
>TRBD1|NA|TRBJ2-7|TRBV2
CASSADRGTYEQYF
TGTGCCAGCAGTGCCGACAGGGGTACCTACGAGCAGTACTTC
>NA|NA|TRBJ1-5|TRBV25-1
CASRHSNQPQHF
TGTGCCAGCAGACATAGCAATCAGCCCCAGCATTTT
>NA|NA|TRBJ2-7|TRBV4-1
CASSPIGTRGASYEQYF
TGCGCCAGCAGCCCGATAGGAACCAGGGGCGCCTCCTACGAGCAGTACTTC
>NA|NA|TRBJ2-7|TRBV6-1
CASKTRGVAYEQYF
TGTGCCAGCAAAACGAGAGGTGTAGCCTACGAGCAGTACTTC
>NA|NA|TRBJ1-1|TRBV19
CASSIRVNTEAFF
TGTGCCAGTAGTATCCGGGTTAACACTGAAGCTTTCTTT
>TRBD2|NA|TRBJ2-7|TRBV6-5
CASSRRTSGRGEQYF
TGTGCCAGCAGTCGTCGAACTAGCGGGAGAGGCGAGCAGTACTTC
>NA|NA|TRBJ2-1|TRBV5-6
CASSFLFAAGVFF
TGTGCCAGCAGCTTTCTTTTCGCGGCAGGGGTGTTCTTC
>NA|NA|TRBJ2-5|TRBV11-2
CASSVDPGFQETQYF
TGTGCCAGCAGCGTCGACCCAGGGTTCCAAGAGACCCAGTACTTC
>NA|NA|TRBJ1-2|TRBV10-3
CAISTDRVYGYTF
TGTGCCATCAGTACTGACAGAGTCTATGGCTACACCTTC
>NA|NA|TRBJ1-2|TRBV7-2
CASSPGGSYTF
TGTGCCAGCAGCCCGGGGGGCTCCTACACCTTC
>NA|NA|TRBJ2-7|TRBV6-1
CASSELGTYEQYF
TGTGCCAGCAGTGAATTGGGCACCTACGAGCAGTACTTC
>TRBD2|NA|TRBJ2-5|TRBV7-3
CASSSQAGGRETQYF
TGTGCCAGCAGCTCCCAAGCGGGGGGGCGGGAGACCCAGTACTTC
>NA|NA|TRBJ2-7|TRBV6-5
CASSYSLRVAGGEQYF
TGTGCCAGCAGTTACTCCCTACGAGTGGCTGGAGGCGAGCAGTACTTC
>NA|NA|TRBJ1-5|TRBV2
CASRPGGSQPQHF
TGTGCCAGCAGGCCGGGAGGTAGTCAGCCCCAGCATTTT
>NA|NA|TRBJ1-1|TRBV29-1
CSASFTEAFF
TGCAGCGCCTCGTTTACTGAAGCTTTCTTT
>TRBD2|NA|TRBJ2-7|TRBV28
CASSLSGLAGAGEQYF
TGTGCCAGCAGTTTATCCGGACTAGCGGGAGCTGGCGAGCAGTACTTC
>NA|once|TRBJ2-5|TRBV7-9
CASSFSGKETQYF
TGTGCCAGCAGCTTTTCAGGAAAAGAGACCCAGTACTTC
>TRBD1|NA|TRBJ2-7|TRBV7-9
CASSLVSDRGTYEQYF
TGTGCCAGCAGCTTAGTCTCGGACAGGGGCACCTACGAGCAGTACTTC
>NA|NA|TRBJ2-7|TRBV5-1
CASSLAEPSDGHEQYF
TGCGCCAGCAGCTTGGCCGAACCTAGCGATGGTCACGAGCAGTACTTC
>NA|few|TRBJ2-7|TRBV9
CASSPSGTLYYEQYF
TGTGCCAGCAGTCCCTCCGGGACTTTGTACTACGAGCAGTACTTC
>NA|few|TRBJ2-7|TRBV12-1
CASSFGGGAYEQYF
NA
>NA|NA|TRBJ2-2|TRBV6-1
CASIQGQRAGELFF
TGTGCCAGCATTCAGGGCCAGCGGGCCGGGGAGCTGTTTTTT
>TRBD1|NA|TRBJ2-7|TRBV10-3
CAISESGTGGCEQYF
TGTGCCATCAGTGAGTCAGGGACAGGGGGATGCGAGCAGTACTTC
>TRBD2|NA|TRBJ2-5|TRBV5-1
CASSLASGEETQYF
TGCGCCAGCAGCTTGGCTAGCGGGGAAGAGACCCAGTACTTC
>TRBD1|NA|TRBJ2-2|TRBV5-1
CASSWDSANTGELFF
TGCGCCAGCAGCTGGGACAGTGCGAACACCGGGGAGCTGTTTTTT
>TRBD2|once|TRBJ2-2|TRBV6-5
CASRSSGGAAGELFF
TGTGCCAGCAGGAGCAGCGGGGGGGCCGCCGGGGAGCTGTTTTTT
>NA|once|TRBJ2-1|TRBV11-3
CASSLAPGAVYNEQFF
TGTGCCAGCAGCTTAGCACCGGGAGCGGTCTACAATGAGCAGTTCTTC
>TRBD1|NA|TRBJ1-1|TRBV5-1
CASSLNAGGTDTEAFF
TGCGCCAGCAGCTTGAATGCAGGGGGTACGGACACTGAAGCTTTCTTT
>NA|once|TRBJ2-1|TRBV27
CASSLRPGAGEQFF
TGTGCCAGCAGTTTACGTCCGGGAGCAGGTGAGCAGTTCTTC
>NA|once|TRBJ2-7|TRBV7-2
CASSLAIGATYEQYF
TGTGCCAGCAGCTTAGCAATTGGAGCTACCTACGAGCAGTACTTC
>NA|NA|TRBJ2-7|TRBV2
CASSDSPKGVYEQYF
TGTGCCAGCAGTGATTCCCCGAAGGGGGTATACGAGCAGTACTTC
>TRBD1|NA|TRBJ1-5|TRBV6-5
CASRRQGDQPQHF
TGTGCCAGCAGGCGACAGGGGGATCAGCCCCAGCATTTT
>TRBD1|NA|TRBJ2-7|TRBV6-5
CASSQRTGTYEQYF
TGTGCCAGCAGTCAAAGGACAGGGACCTACGAGCAGTACTTC
>TRBD1|NA|TRBJ2-7|TRBV11-3
CASSFRGSEQYF
TGTGCCAGCAGCTTCAGGGGGAGTGAGCAGTACTTC
>TRBD1|NA|TRBJ1-3|TRBV2
CASSVVGTGTLGGNTIYF
TGTGCCAGCAGTGTCGTAGGGACAGGGACCCTGGGGGGAAACACCATATATTTT
>NA|NA|TRBJ2-3|TRBV7-3
CASSQSRSTQYF
TGTGCCAGCAGTCAAAGTCGCAGTACGCAGTATTTT
>NA|NA|TRBJ1-5|TRBV30
CAWSLWGGNQPQHF
TGTGCCTGGAGTTTGTGGGGAGGCAATCAGCCCCAGCATTTT
>NA|few|TRBJ2-5|TRBV7-6
CASSSQETQYF
TGTGCCAGCAGCTCACAAGAGACCCAGTACTTC
>TRBD1|few|TRBJ2-7|TRBV2
CASSGGGYYEQYF
TGTGCCAGCAGTGGAGGGGGCTACTACGAGCAGTACTTC
>NA|few|TRBJ1-2|TRBV9
CASRLDSLRYGYTF
TGTGCCAGCAGACTGGACTCGCTCAGGTATGGCTACACCTTC
>NA|NA|TRBJ1-2|TRBV6-1
CASSDAGDINYTF
TGTGCCAGCAGTGATGCAGGGGACATAAACTACACCTTC
>NA|NA|TRBJ2-1|TRBV7-3
CASSLGPGPQNEQFF
TGTGCCAGCAGCTTGGGCCCCGGTCCCCAGAATGAGCAGTTCTTC
>TRBD1|NA|TRBJ2-1|TRBV5-1
CASSPADRGLGEQFF
TGCGCCAGCAGCCCAGCAGACAGGGGTTTAGGTGAGCAGTTCTTC
>TRBD1|NA|TRBJ2-1|TRBV9
CASSDTGGKISSYNEQFF
TGTGCCAGCAGCGACACAGGGGGGAAAATTAGCTCCTACAATGAGCAGTTCTTC
>TRBD2|NA|TRBJ2-3|TRBV30
CVLSGRLIDTQYF
TGTGTCCTGAGCGGGAGGCTAATAGATACGCAGTATTTT
>NA|NA|TRBJ1-2|TRBV7-9
CASSLSQQGGYTF
TGTGCCAGCAGCTTAAGCCAGCAGGGTGGCTACACCTTC
>TRBD1|NA|TRBJ1-2|TRBV6-5
CASSRDRDRYTF
TGTGCCAGCAGCCGGGACAGGGATCGCTACACCTTC
>TRBD1|few|TRBJ2-7|TRBV11-1
CASSPKDRGIYEQYF
TGTGCCAGCAGCCCTAAGGACAGGGGAATCTACGAGCAGTACTTC
>TRBD1|NA|TRBJ1-5|TRBV6-5
CASSYSRQGNQPQHF
TGTGCCAGCAGTTACTCGCGACAGGGGAATCAGCCCCAGCATTTT